Below are 4 T cell receptor beta chains sequenced from a single sample in a study of blood T cells in healthy people across ages. Primers used in a second PCR of about 7 to 11 cycles were a sample-barcoded 5' primer and a J-beta primer mix. TCRdb re-called the 5' RACE reads through MiXCR, storing one row per CDR3 protein. The table includes hundreds of thousands of distinct CDR3 sequences, roughly 30% detected once. Sample: blood. The receptors were gathered from a woman older than 75 in good health.

At least ten counts were recorded for this clonotype. The CDR3 DNA reads TGTGCCAGCAGAAATCCAGGGGGCAATGAGCAGTTCTTC. It codes for CASRNPGGNEQFF. The rearrangement joins TRBV6-1 to TRBJ2-1; 7 nucleotides line up with TRBD1. V shed 6 bases, J shed 6 bases, and the junction held 5 bases outside the gene matches. Germline V gene sequence: CDR1 MNHNS, CDR2 SASEGT. CDR3 length: 13 amino acids.

This clonotype was detected a few times. The chain uses TRBV7-9 and TRBJ1-4; D remains ambiguous. The germline V gene has CDR1 SEHNR and CDR2 FQNEAQ (reference sequence). V lost 4 bases and J lost 4, with 25 bases in between. CDR3 length: 19 amino acids. The CDR3 coding sequence is TGTGCCAGCAGCTCTACTCTCGGCAGTTGGGTTTCGGGTAATGAAAAACTGTTTTTT. It codes for CASSSTLGSWVSGNEKLFF.

V is TRBV7-2 and J is TRBJ2-7, with D perhaps TRBD1 (5 bases). The better agreement between TRBJ2-5 and the DNA end casts doubt on the J call. In germline, CDR1 is SGHTA, CDR2 FQGNSA. CDR3 length equals 16 residues. CDR3 DNA sequence: TGTGCCAGCAGCCAAGGCAGGGTCCGGGTCACAGAGACCCAGTACTTC. Amino acid sequence: CASSQGRVRVTETQYF.

The CDR3 DNA sequence: TGTGCCAGCAGCCCGGGACAGGGGGCAGCCGGGGAGCTGTTTTTT. Translated: CASSPGQGAAGELFF. V usage is TRBV7-2 and J usage is TRBJ2-2; 12 bases agree with TRBD1. Germline loops: CDR1 SGHTA, CDR2 FQGNSA. V gave up 5 bases and J gave up 6 bases; unmatched junction bases: 4. The CDR3 totals 15 residues.